This TCR beta chain originates from a study of CD8+CD57+ T cells in acquired aplastic anemia. For the study at large: The mean DNA yield obtained from sorted CD4+ and CD8+ cells came to approximately 3 ug. Study-wide points: Between patients and controls, twenty-nine CD8+ CDR3 sequences were found in common.

The CDR3 has 11 amino acids. Germline loops: CDR1 MNHNS, CDR2 SASEGT. The ends lost 2 bases at V and 11 bases at J; junction bases unmatched: 2. Patients picked for sequencing had shown CD8+CD57+ cell expansion detected by flow cytometry. Patients, without exception, had severe acquired aplastic anemia. As for this clonotype: As yet, its antigen is unknown.

Genomic DNA, the template, was used for profiling of the TCR beta VDJ and CDR3. TCRdb fed the reads into MiXCR, producing one record per CDR3 protein. Seen here are about 150,000 distinct CDR3 sequences, roughly 49% observed once, and the top ten hold approximately 12%. Sequenced material: sorted CD4+, CD8+, or CD8+CD57+ T cells (not recorded which) from PBMCs. The clonotype comes from a human donor with aplastic anemia. This rearrangement joins TRBV6-1 to TRBJ1-1; 7 positions agree with TRBD1. CDR3 protein: CASSEWDSAFF. Written as DNA, the CDR3 is TGTGCCAGCAGTGAATGGGACAGTGCTTTCTTT.